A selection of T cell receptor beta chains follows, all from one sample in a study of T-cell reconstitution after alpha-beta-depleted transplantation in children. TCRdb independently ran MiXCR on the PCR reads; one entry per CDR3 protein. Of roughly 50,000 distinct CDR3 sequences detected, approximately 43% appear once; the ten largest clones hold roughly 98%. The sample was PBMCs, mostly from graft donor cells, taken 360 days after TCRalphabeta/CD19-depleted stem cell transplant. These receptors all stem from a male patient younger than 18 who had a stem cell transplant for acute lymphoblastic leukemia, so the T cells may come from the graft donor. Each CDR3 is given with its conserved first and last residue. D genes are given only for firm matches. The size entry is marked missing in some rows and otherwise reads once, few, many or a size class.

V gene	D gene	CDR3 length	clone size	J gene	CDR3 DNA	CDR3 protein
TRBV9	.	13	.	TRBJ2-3	TGTGCCAGCAGCGGGATCGCCGCAGATACGCAGTATTTT	CASSGIAADTQYF
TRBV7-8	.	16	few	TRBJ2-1	TGTGCCAGCACCAATACCTGGGCAGATGGCCACAATGAGCAGTTCTTC	CASTNTWADGHNEQFF
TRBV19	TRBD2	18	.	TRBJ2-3	TGTGCCAGTAGTATGGGGTTTCTTACTAGCGGTAGCACAGATACGCAGTATTTT	CASSMGFLTSGSTDTQYF
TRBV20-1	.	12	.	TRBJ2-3	TGCAGTGCTGCAGGGGTGGCAGATACGCAGTATTTT	CSAAGVADTQYF
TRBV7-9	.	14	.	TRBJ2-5	TGTGCCAGCAGCACAACGCACATCCAAGAGACCCAGTACTTC	CASSTTHIQETQYF
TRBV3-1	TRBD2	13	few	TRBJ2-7	TGTGCCAGCAGCCAAGAGGGACTAGTCGGGCAGTACTTC	CASSQEGLVGQYF
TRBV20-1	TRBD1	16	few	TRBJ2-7	TGCAGTGCTAGAGCCTCTCCGGGACAGGGCACCTACGAGCAGTACTTC	CSARASPGQGTYEQYF
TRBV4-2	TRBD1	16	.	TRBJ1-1	TGTGCCAGCAGCCAAGATATCGGACAGGGAAACACTGAAGCTTTCTTT	CASSQDIGQGNTEAFF
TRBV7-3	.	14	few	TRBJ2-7	TGTGCCAGCAGCTTAATGGGCTCATCCTACGAGCAGTACTTC	CASSLMGSSYEQYF
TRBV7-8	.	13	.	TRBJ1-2	TGTGCCAGCAGCCCAGAGACCTTCTATGGCTACACCTTC	CASSPETFYGYTF
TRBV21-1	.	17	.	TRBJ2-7	TGTGCCAGCAGCAACCCCAACCAAGCGGGACAGGCCCACGAGCAGTACTTC	CASSNPNQAGQAHEQYF
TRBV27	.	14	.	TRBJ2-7	TGTGCCAGCAGTTTACTGCCAGGCTCCTACGAGCAGTACTTC	CASSLLPGSYEQYF
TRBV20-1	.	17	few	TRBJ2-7	TGCAGTGCTAGAGATACACGCCGAGGTCCCCACTCCTACGAGCAGTACTTC	CSARDTRRGPHSYEQYF
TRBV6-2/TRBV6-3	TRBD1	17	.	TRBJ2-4	TGTGCCAGCAGAGAAACCAGGGGGCTGGGGGCCAAAAACATTCAGTACTTC	CASRETRGLGAKNIQYF
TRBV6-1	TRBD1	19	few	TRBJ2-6	TGTGCCAGCTCCAATTTCACACGGACAGGCTTCTCTGGGGCCAACGTCCTGACTTTC	CASSNFTRTGFSGANVLTF
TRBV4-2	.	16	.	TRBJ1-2	TGTGCCAGCAGCCAAGAGATGTCAGGGTTAAACTATGGCTACACCTTC	CASSQEMSGLNYGYTF
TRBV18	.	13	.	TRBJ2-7	TGTGCCAGCTCACCACCGGTGGGGCCGGAGCAGTACTTC	CASSPPVGPEQYF
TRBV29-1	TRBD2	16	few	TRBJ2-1	TGCAGCGTTGAACCCATAGGACTAGCGAGAGACAATGAGCAGTTCTTC	CSVEPIGLARDNEQFF
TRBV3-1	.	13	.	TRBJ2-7	TGTGCCAGCAGCCCGGGACCGACGTACGAGCAGTACTTC	CASSPGPTYEQYF
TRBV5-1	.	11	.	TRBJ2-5	TGCGCCAGCAGCTTACAAGAGACCCACTACTTC	CASSLQETHYF
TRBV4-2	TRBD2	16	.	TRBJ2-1	TGTGCCAGCAGCCCAATAGCGGGGAGCTCCTACAATGAGCAGTTCTTC	CASSPIAGSSYNEQFF
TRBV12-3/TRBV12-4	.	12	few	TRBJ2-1	TGTGCCTCCCGGGGCCTACCCAATGAGCAGTTCTTC	CASRGLPNEQFF
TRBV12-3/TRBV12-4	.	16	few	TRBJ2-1	TGTGCCAGCAGTCCAGATCCAACCGCCCAGACGAATGAGCAGTTCTTC	CASSPDPTAQTNEQFF
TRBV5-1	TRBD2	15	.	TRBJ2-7	TGCGCCAGCAGCTGGACTAGCGGGGACTCCTACGAGCAGTACTTC	CASSWTSGDSYEQYF
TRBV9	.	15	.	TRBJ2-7	TGTGCCAGCAGCGTAGCAGGGGGGGTAACCTACGAGCAGTACTTC	CASSVAGGVTYEQYF
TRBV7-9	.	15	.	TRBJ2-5	TGTGCCAGCAGCCCCCCCGGTGCCGTTCAAGAGACCCAGTACTTC	CASSPPGAVQETQYF
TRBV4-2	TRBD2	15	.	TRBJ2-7	TGTGCCAGCAGCCACGTCGCGGGAGAGGTTGGAGAGCAGTACTTC	CASSHVAGEVGEQYF
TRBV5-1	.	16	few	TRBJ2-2	TGCGCCAGCAGCTTGGGGCAGGGAGCGAACACCGGGGAGCTGTTTTTT	CASSLGQGANTGELFF
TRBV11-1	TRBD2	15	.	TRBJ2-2	TGTGCCAGCAGCGCGACTAGCGGGTACACCGGGGAGCTGTTTTTT	CASSATSGYTGELFF
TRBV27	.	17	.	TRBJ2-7	TGTGCCAGCAGTTTACTACGCCCAGGACAGTTCTCCTACGAGCAGTACTTC	CASSLLRPGQFSYEQYF
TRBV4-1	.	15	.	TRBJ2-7	TGCGCCAGCAGCTCACTTCATCCCCAATCCTACGAGCAGTACTTC	CASSSLHPQSYEQYF
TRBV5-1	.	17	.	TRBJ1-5	TGCGCCAGCAGCCCCGGGTCCCCTGGGGGCTTTTATCAGCCCCAGCATTTT	CASSPGSPGGFYQPQHF
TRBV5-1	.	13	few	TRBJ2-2	TGCGCCAGCAGCTATGATGACACCGGGGAGCTGTTTTTT	CASSYDDTGELFF
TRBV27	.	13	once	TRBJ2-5	TGTGCCACCCCTGATCACCTTCAAGAGACCCAGTACTTC	CATPDHLQETQYF
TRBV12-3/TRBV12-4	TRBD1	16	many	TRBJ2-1	TGTGCCAGCAGTTTGACGACAGGGGGGTATTACAATGAGCAGTTCTTC	CASSLTTGGYYNEQFF
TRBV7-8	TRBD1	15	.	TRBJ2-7	TGTGCCAGCAGCTTCGACAGGGGGCGTATCTACGAGCAGTACTTC	CASSFDRGRIYEQYF
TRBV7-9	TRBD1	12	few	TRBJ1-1	TGTGCCAGCAGCTTTACAGGGGTCGAAGCTTTCTTT	CASSFTGVEAFF
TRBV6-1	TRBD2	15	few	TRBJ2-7	TGTGCCAGCAGTGAAGCGCCTAGCGGGGGGAACGAGCAGTACTTC	CASSEAPSGGNEQYF
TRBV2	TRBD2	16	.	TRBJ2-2	TGTGCCAGCAAAATCAAGGGGACTAGAGGAACCGGGGAGCTGTTTTTT	CASKIKGTRGTGELFF
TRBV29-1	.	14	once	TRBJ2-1	TGCAGCGTCTATGGGACGGGCAGGGATAATGAGCAGTTCTTC	CSVYGTGRDNEQFF
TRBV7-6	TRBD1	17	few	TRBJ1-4	TGTGCCAGCAGCTTAGGGACAGGGGTCGCAACTAATGAAAAACTGTTTTTT	CASSLGTGVATNEKLFF
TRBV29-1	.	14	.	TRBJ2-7	TGCAGCGTTGGGGGTGGGTCTTACTCCTACGAGCAGTACTTC	CSVGGGSYSYEQYF
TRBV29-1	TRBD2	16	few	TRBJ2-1	TGCAGCGTTGAAGGGACTAGCGGGAGTCTTTACAATGAGCAGTTCTTC	CSVEGTSGSLYNEQFF
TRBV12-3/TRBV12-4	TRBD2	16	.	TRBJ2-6	TGTGCCACCCTCCCTTGGGAGGGGACCGGGGCCAACGTCCTGACTTTC	CATLPWEGTGANVLTF
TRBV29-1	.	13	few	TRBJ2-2	TGCAGCGTTGCGACAGCGAACACCGGGGAGCTGTTTTTT	CSVATANTGELFF
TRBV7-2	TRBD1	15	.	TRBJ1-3	TGTGCCAGCAGCTCTAGTCAGGGGGCGAAAAACACCATATATTTT	CASSSSQGAKNTIYF
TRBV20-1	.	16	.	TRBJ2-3	TGCAGTGCTCATCCCCTTAACTGGGTGGGCACAGATACGCAGTATTTT	CSAHPLNWVGTDTQYF
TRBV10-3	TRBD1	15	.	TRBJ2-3	TGTGCCATCAGTGACTGGGACAGTCTCACAGATACGCAGTATTTT	CAISDWDSLTDTQYF
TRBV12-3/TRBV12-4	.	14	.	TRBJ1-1	TGTGCCAGCAGTCCCGGACGGCTGAACACTGAAGCTTTCTTT	CASSPGRLNTEAFF
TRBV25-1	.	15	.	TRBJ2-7	TGTGCCAGCAGTGTCTCGACAGGTTACTCCTACGAGCAGTACTTC	CASSVSTGYSYEQYF
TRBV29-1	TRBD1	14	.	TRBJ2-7	TGCAGCGTTCTTTGGACAGGGGACCACTACGAGCAGTACTTC	CSVLWTGDHYEQYF
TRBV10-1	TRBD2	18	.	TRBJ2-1	TGCGCCAGCAGTGAGTCTGAGGCTAGCGGGTGGCGGGGTGATGAGCAGTTCTTC	CASSESEASGWRGDEQFF
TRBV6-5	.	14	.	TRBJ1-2	TGTGCCAGCAGTTCCACCGGGTCGAACTATGGCTACACCTTC	CASSSTGSNYGYTF
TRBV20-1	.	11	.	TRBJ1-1	TGCAGTACGCCAGGGGATAGAGGAGCTTTCTTT	CSTPGDRGAFF
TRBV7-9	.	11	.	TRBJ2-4	TGTGCCAGCACTCTTGGAGGGATTCAGTACTTC	CASTLGGIQYF
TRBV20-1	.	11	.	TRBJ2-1	TGCAGTGCCTTGTTTCAGCTAGATCGGTTCTTC	CSALFQLDRFF
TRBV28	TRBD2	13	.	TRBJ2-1	TGTGCCAGCAGTCATGCGGGGGTGCTTGAGCAGTTCTTC	CASSHAGVLEQFF
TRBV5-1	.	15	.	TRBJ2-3	TGCGCCAGCAGCCTCCCGAGGCCTAGCACAGATACGCAGTATTTT	CASSLPRPSTDTQYF
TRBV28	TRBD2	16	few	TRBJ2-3	TGTGCCAGCGGACCCACGGTGGGGGGGGGCACAGATACGCAGTATTTT	CASGPTVGGGTDTQYF
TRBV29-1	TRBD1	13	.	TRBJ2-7	TGCAGCGCTTCCGGGACAGGGACCCACGAGCAGTACTTC	CSASGTGTHEQYF